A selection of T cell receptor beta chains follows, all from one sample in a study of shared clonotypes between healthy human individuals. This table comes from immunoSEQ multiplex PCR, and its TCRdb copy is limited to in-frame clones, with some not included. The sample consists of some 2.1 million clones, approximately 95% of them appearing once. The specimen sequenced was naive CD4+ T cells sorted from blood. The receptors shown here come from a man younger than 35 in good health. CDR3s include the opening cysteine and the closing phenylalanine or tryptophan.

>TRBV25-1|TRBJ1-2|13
CASSVDLSYGYTF
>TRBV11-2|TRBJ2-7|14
CASSLLGPYYEQYF
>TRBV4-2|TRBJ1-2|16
CASSQDSDGTFYGYTF
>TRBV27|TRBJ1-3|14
CASSFSGGGNTIYF
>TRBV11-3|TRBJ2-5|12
CASSSSAETQYF
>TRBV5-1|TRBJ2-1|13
CASSPGRYNEQFF
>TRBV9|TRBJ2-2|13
CASSVVTVGELFF
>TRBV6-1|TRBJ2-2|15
CASRSSGGLTGELFF
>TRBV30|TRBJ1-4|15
CAWSPQGTTNEKLFF
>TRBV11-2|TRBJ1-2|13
CASSISANYGYTF
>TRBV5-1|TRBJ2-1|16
CASSLAESGQGNEQFF
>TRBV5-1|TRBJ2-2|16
CASSLTSGRATGELFF
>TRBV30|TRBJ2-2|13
CAWSVQGAGELFF
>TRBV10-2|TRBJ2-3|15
CASSLADTSTDTQYF
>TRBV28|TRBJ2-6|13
CASSLPGANVLTF
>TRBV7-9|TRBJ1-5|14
CASSFAGADQPQHF